The present T cell receptor beta chain was sequenced within a study of shared clonotypes between healthy human individuals. Regarding the study as a whole: Naive subsets typically showed greater estimated richness than memory subsets. In a handful of donors, about 5% of naive CD4 clonotypes appeared in common.

This clone appeared once. Its target is unknown. Germline assignment: CDR1 LGHNA and CDR2 YSLEER. The CDR3 has 13 amino acids. V shed 0 bases and J shed 4 bases, with 7 bases lying between them. Per sorted-subset replicate PCR, input was approximately 0.2 ug DNA, representing tens of thousands of T cell genomes. This table comes from immunoSEQ multiplex PCR, and its TCRdb copy is limited to in-frame clones, with some not included. The table records about 2.4 million clones, under 95% of them present only once. Sequences were obtained from naive CD4+ T cells from PBMCs. Subset noted: CD45RA+ positively selected. V is TRBV4-3 and J is TRBJ2-7, with D possibly being TRBD2 (6 bases). The source is a man younger than 35 in good health. Some clones in this sample may be carry-over from other donors' samples. The chain's CDR3 is CASSQDAGYEQYF. DNA of the CDR3: TGCGCCAGCAGCCAAGATGCGGGATACGAGCAGTACTTC.